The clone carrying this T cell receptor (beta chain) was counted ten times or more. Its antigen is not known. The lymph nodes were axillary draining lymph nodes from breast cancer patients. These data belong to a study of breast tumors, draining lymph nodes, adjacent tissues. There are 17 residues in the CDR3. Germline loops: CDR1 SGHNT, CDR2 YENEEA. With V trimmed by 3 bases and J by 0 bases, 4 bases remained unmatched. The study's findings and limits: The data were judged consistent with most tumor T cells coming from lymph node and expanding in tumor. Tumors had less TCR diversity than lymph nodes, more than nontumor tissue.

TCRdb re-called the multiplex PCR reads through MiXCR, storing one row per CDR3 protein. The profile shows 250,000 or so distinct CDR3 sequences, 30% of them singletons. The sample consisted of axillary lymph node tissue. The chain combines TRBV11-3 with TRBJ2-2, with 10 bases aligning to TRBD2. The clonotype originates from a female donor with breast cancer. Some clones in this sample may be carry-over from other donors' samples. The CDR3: CASSLFSGRANTGELFF. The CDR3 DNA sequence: TGTGCCAGCAGCTTGTTCAGCGGGAGGGCGAACACCGGGGAGCTGTTTTTT. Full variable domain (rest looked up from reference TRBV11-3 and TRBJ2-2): EAGVVQSPRYKIIEKKQPVAFWCNPISGHNTLYWYLQNLGQGPELLIRYENEEAVDDSQLPKDRFSAERLKGVDSTLKIQPAELGDSAVYLCASSLFSGRANTGELFFGEGSRLTVL.